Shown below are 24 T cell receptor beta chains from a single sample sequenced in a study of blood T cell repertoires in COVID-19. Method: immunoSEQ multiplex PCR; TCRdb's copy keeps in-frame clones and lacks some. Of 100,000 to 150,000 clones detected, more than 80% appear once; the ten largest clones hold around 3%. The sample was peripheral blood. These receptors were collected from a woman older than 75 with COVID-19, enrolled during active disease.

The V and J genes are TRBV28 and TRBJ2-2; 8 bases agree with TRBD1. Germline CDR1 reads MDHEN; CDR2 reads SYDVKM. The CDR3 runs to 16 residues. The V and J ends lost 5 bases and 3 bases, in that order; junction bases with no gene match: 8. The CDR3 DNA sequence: TGTGCCAGCAGTACAATCAGGGGGCGCGACACCGGGGAGCTGTTTTTT. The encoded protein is CASSTIRGRDTGELFF.

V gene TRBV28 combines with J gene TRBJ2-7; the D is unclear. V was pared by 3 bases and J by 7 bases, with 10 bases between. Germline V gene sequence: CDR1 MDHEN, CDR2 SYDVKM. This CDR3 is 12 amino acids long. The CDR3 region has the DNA TGTGCCAGCAGTTTTGGTGCGTTGGAGCAGTACTTC. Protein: CASSFGALEQYF.

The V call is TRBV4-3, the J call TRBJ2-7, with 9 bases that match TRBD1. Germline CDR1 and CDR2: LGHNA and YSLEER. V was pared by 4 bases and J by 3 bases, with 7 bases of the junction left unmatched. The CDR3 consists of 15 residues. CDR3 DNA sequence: TGCGCCAGCAGCCTTGGACAGGGGAAAAACTACGAGCAGTACTTC. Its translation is CASSLGQGKNYEQYF.

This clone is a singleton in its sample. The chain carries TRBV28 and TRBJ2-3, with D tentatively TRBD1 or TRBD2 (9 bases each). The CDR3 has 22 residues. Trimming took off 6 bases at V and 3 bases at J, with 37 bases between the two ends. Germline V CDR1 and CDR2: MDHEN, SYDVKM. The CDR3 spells CASSPGRYRDRVKREVTDTQYF. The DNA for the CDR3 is TGTGCCAGCAGCCCAGGGCGGTACCGGGACAGGGTTAAGCGGGAGGTGACAGATACGCAGTATTTT.

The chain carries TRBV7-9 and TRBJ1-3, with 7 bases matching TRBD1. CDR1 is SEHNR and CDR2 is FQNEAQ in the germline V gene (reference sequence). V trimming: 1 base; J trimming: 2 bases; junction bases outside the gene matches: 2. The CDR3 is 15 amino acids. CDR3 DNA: TGTGCCAGCAGCTTAGAAGGGGGCACTGGAAACACCATATATTTT. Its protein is CASSLEGGTGNTIYF. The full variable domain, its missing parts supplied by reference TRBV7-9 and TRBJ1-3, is DTGVSQNPRHKITKRGQNVTFRCDPISEHNRLYWYRQTLGQGPEFLTYFQNEAQLEKSRLLSDRFSAERPKGSFSTLEIQRTEQGDSAMYLCASSLEGGTGNTIYFGEGSWLTVV.

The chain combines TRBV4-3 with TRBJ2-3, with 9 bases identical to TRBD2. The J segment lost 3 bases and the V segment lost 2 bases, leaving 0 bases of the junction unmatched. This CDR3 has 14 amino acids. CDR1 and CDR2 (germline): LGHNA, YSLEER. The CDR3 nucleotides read TGCGCCAGCAGCCAACTAGCGGGGACAGATACGCAGTATTTT. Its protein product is CASSQLAGTDTQYF.

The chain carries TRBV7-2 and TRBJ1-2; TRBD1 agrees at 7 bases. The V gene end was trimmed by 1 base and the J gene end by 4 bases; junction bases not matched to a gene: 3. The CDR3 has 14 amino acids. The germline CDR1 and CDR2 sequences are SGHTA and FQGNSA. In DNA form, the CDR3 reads TGTGCCAGCAGCTTAGGAGGGGGCTCCTATGGCTACACCTTC. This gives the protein CASSLGGGSYGYTF.

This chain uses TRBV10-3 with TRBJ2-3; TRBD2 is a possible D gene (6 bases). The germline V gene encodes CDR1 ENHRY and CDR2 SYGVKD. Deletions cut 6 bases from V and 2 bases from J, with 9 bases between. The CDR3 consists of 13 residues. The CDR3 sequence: CAIRGTSTDTQYF. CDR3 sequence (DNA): TGTGCCATCAGGGGGACTTCCACAGATACGCAGTATTTT.

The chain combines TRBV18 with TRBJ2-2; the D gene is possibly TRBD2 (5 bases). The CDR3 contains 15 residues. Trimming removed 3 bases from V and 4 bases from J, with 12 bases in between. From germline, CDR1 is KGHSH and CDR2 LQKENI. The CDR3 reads CASSPPGGLTGELFF. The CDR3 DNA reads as TGTGCCAGCTCACCGCCCGGAGGACTCACCGGGGAGCTGTTTTTT.

CDR3 sequence: CASSQVERDFYTF. The CDR3 bases are TGCGCCAGCAGCCAAGTAGAGAGGGACTTCTACACCTTC. The gene calls are TRBV4-1 and TRBJ1-2; a possible D gene is TRBD1 (5 bases). This CDR3 has 13 amino acids. Germline CDR1 MGHRA, CDR2 YSYEKL. V was cut by 1 base and J by 10 bases, with 13 bases left in between.

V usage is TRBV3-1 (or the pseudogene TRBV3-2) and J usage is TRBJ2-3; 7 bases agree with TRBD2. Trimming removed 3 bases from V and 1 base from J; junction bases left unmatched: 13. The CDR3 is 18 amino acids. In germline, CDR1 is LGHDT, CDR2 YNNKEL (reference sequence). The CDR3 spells CASSQRKLGLAGTDTQYF. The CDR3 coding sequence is TGTGCCAGCAGCCAGCGTAAGTTGGGGCTAGCGGGCACAGATACGCAGTATTTT.

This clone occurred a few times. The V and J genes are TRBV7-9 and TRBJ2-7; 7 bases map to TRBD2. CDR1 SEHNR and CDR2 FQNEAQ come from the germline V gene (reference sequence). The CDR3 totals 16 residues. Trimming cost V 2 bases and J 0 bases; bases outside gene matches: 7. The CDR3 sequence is CASSLNGGGRSYEQYF. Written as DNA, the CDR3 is TGTGCCAGCAGCTTAAATGGGGGAGGGCGCTCCTACGAGCAGTACTTC.

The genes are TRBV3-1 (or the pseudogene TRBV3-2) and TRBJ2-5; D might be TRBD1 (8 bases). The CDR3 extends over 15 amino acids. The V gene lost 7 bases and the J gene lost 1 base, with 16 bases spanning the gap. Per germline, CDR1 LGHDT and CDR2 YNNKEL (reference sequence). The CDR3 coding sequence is TGTGCCAGCAACAGGGGGGGAGGACTCCAAGAGACCCAGTACTTC. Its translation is CASNRGGGLQETQYF.

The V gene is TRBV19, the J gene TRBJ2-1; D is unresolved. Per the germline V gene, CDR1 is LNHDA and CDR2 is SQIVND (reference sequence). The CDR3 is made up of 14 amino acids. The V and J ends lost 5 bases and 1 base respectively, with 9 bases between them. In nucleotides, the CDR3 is TGTGCCAGTAGTCCGACTCCTTCCTACAATGAGCAGTTCTTC. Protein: CASSPTPSYNEQFF.

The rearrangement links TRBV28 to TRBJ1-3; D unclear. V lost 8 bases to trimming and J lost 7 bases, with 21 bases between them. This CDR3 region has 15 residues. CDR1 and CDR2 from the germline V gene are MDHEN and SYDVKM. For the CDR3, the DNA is TGTGCCAGCCTCCGGGCCGGGAGGGCATCCAACACCATATATTTT. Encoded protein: CASLRAGRASNTIYF.

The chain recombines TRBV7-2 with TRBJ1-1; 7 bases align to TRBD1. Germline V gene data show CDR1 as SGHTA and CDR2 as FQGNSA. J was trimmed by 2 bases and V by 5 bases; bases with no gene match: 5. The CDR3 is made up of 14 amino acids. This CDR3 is CASSKGQINTEAFF. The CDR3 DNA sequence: TGTGCCAGCAGCAAGGGACAGATTAACACTGAAGCTTTCTTT.

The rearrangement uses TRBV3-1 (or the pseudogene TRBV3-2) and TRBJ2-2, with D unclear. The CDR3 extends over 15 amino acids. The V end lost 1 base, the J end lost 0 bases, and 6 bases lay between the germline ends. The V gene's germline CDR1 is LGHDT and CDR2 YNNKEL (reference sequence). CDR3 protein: CASSQGGPNTGELFF. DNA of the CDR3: TGTGCCAGCAGCCAAGGCGGCCCGAACACCGGGGAGCTGTTTTTT.

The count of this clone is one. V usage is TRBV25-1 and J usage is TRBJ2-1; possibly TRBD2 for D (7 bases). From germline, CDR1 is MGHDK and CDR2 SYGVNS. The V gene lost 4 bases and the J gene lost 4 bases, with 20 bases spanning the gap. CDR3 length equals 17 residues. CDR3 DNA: TGTGCCAGCAGTGGCAGGAGGGGGGGGGCGTGTTACAATGAGCAGTTCTTC. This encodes CASSGRRGGACYNEQFF.

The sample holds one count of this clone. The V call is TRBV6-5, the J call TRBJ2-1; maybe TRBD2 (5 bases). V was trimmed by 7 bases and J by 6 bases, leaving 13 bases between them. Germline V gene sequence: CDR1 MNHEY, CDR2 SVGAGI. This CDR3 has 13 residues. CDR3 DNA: TGTGCCAGCACCGTGCCACTAGTCAATGAGCAGTTCTTC. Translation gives CASTVPLVNEQFF.

The chain's CDR3 is CASSVGSGVGTDTQYF. The DNA for the CDR3 is TGTGCCAGCAGCGTAGGTAGCGGAGTAGGCACAGATACGCAGTATTTT. This chain links TRBV9 with TRBJ2-3; tentative D call: TRBD2 (6 bases). Per germline, CDR1 SGDLS and CDR2 YYNGEE. Trimming stripped 0 bases from V and 1 base from J, with 12 bases between. The CDR3 extends over 16 amino acids.

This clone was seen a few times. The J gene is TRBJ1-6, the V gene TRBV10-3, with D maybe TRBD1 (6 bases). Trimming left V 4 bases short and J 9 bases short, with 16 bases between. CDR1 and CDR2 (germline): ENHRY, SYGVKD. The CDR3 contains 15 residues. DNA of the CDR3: TGTGCCATCAGTGGAGGGAACAGGGAAGTTTCACCCCTCCACTTT. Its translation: CAISGGNREVSPLHF.

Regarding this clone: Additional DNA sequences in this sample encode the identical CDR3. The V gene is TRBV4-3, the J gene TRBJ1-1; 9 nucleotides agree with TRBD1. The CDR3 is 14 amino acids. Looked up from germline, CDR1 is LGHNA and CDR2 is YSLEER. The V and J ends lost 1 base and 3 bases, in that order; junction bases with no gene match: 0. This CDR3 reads CASSQGTGDTEAFF. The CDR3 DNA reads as TGCGCCAGCAGCCAAGGGACAGGGGACACTGAAGCTTTCTTT.

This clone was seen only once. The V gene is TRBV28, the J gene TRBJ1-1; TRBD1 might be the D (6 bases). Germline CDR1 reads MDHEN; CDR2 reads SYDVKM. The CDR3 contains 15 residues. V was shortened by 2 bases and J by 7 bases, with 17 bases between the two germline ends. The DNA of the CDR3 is TGTGCCAGCAGTTTAACACTTGGCGGGGGCCTTGAAGCTTTCTTT. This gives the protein CASSLTLGGGLEAFF.

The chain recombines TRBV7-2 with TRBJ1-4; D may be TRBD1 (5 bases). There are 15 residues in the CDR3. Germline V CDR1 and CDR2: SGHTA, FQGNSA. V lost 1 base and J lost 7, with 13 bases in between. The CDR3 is CASSLVGGGVEKLFF. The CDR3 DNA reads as TGTGCCAGCAGCTTAGTGGGGGGTGGAGTTGAAAAACTGTTTTTT.